Below, one T cell receptor (beta chain) is given with its context. Its antigen is unknown. The entry originates in a study of T cell responses to AZD1222 COVID-19 vaccine. Study-wide findings and caveats: Just 5 or 6 AZD1222 recipients tested seropositive at baseline. Regions 160-218 and 743-854 dominated among vaccine-associated CD4 TCRs spanning spike. Two AZD1222 doses significantly raised spike-specific TCR breadth and depth over controls. Females made up more of the donors, who were largely white British, and clonal diversity may have come out too low.

TCRdb keeps only in-frame clones here, not all; method: immunoSEQ multiplex PCR. The sample lists 200,000 or so clones, 88% seen once, with approximately 8% in the top ten. Looked up from germline, CDR1 is LNHDA and CDR2 is SQIVND (reference sequence). The CDR3 has 14 residues. The V gene lost 5 bases and the J gene lost 7 bases, with 15 bases spanning the gap. The J gene is TRBJ2-1, the V gene TRBV19, with D possibly matching TRBD2 (5 bases). This specimen consisted of peripheral blood, obtained on day 0 of AZD1222 vaccination. This TCR was sampled from an adult in good health. For the CDR3, the DNA is TGTGCCAGTAGTCTCTACGCGGACTCAAATGAGCAGTTCTTC. This translates into CASSLYADSNEQFF.